Presented here are 26 T cell receptor beta chains from one specimen sequenced in a study of cytomegalovirus exposure and HLA in healthy donors. The PCR was carried out with 60 Vbeta primers and 13 Jbeta primers. Sequencing used immunoSEQ multiplex PCR; TCRdb keeps in-frame clones, though not all of them. The sample holds some 250,000 clones, 82% seen once. Sequencing input: PBMCs. The origin of the receptors is a woman in her thirties or forties in good health and CMV-seropositive.

The chain combines TRBV19 with TRBJ2-7; 15 bases match TRBD2. Germline assignment: CDR1 LNHDA and CDR2 SQIVND (reference sequence). Unmatched junction bases numbered 8, after V lost 3 bases and J lost 2 bases. The CDR3 runs 18 residues. The CDR3, as DNA: TGTGCCAGTAGTATCGGACTAGCGGGAGGGTGGACGGCCTACGAGCAGTACTTC. This translates into CASSIGLAGGWTAYEQYF.

The chain carries TRBV6-5 and TRBJ2-4, with a possible D match to TRBD1 (6 bases). The CDR3 is made up of 14 amino acids. Germline V gene data show CDR1 as MNHEY and CDR2 as SVGAGI. V was pared by 5 bases and J by 0 bases, with 8 bases between. The CDR3 sequence: CASSQGIAKNIQYF. In DNA, the CDR3 is TGTGCCAGCAGTCAGGGGATAGCCAAAAACATTCAGTACTTC.

V usage is TRBV19 and J usage is TRBJ1-4; no clear D gene. V was shortened by 3 bases and J by 2 bases, with 7 bases between the two germline ends. Per germline, CDR1 LNHDA and CDR2 SQIVND (reference sequence). This CDR3 is built from 14 residues. CDR3 sequence: CASSIRGTNEKLFF. CDR3 sequence (DNA): TGTGCCAGTAGTATCCGCGGGACTAATGAAAAACTGTTTTTT.

The chain links TRBV2 to TRBJ2-6; D not certain. The CDR3 is 14 residues long. Germline V gene lookup returns CDR1 SNHLY and CDR2 FYNNEI. The V end was cut by 7 bases, the J end by 1 base, with 8 bases between. Written as DNA, the CDR3 is TGTGCCAGCAATGCGGAATCTGGGGCCAACGTCCTGACTTTC. As protein: CASNAESGANVLTF.

V usage is TRBV7-9 and J usage is TRBJ2-1; D is possibly TRBD2 (6 bases). CDR3 length equals 16 residues. Germline values: CDR1 SEHNR, CDR2 FQNEAQ (reference sequence). Trimming removed 1 base at V and 2 bases at J, with 12 bases between. The CDR3 bases are TGTGCCAGCAGCTTAGTAGGAGGGGAAACCTACAATGAGCAGTTCTTC. Translated, it gives CASSLVGGETYNEQFF.

The rearrangement uses TRBV7-9 and TRBJ1-5; D is perhaps TRBD1 (6 bases). This CDR3 has 14 amino acids. Germline-derived CDR1 and CDR2 are SEHNR and FQNEAQ (reference sequence). V lost 2 bases and J 6 bases, leaving 11 bases between the germline ends. In nucleotides, the CDR3 is TGTGCCAGCAGCTTAAAGGGGGGGGGTCAGCCCCAGCATTTT. Translation gives CASSLKGGGQPQHF.

This chain links TRBV20-1 with TRBJ1-2; 7 bases align to TRBD1. V lost 6 bases, J lost 7 bases, and 5 bases stayed unmatched. Germline assignment: CDR1 DFQATT and CDR2 SNEGSKA (reference sequence). This CDR3 spans 11 amino acids. The CDR3 DNA follows: TGCAGTGCGTTAGACAGGGTTGGCTACACCTTC. Residues: CSALDRVGYTF.

The chain uses TRBV14 and TRBJ2-1, with a possible D match to TRBD1 (5 bases). This CDR3 has 16 residues. The germline gives CDR1 SGHDN, CDR2 FVKESK. The ends were cut back, 1 base at V and 9 bases at J, with 19 bases in the middle. The CDR3 loop reads CASSQAGRAFRGEQFF. The CDR3 DNA reads TGTGCCAGCAGCCAAGCGGGCAGGGCTTTTCGAGGTGAGCAGTTCTTC.

The V and J genes are TRBV7-9 and TRBJ2-7; 7 nucleotides line up with TRBD2. The CDR3 sequence is 14 residues long. Germline V gene lookup returns CDR1 SEHNR and CDR2 FQNEAQ (reference sequence). Trimming removed 3 bases from V and 3 bases from J; junction bases left unmatched: 5. This CDR3 reads CASSFGGSIYEQYF. In nucleotides, the CDR3 is TGTGCCAGCAGCTTCGGCGGGAGTATCTACGAGCAGTACTTC.

The CDR3 DNA reads as TGTGCCAGTAGTATTTCGGTGGACTATGGCTACACCTTC. Translated: CASSISVDYGYTF. The chain combines TRBV19 with TRBJ1-2; D not resolved. Germline CDR1 reads LNHDA; CDR2 reads SQIVND (reference sequence). The CDR3 length is 13 residues. V gave up 3 bases and J gave up 3 bases, with 8 bases separating them.

The chain uses TRBV18 and TRBJ1-2; a weak D match, TRBD1 (5 bases). The CDR3 length is 15 residues. Trimming took 0 bases from V and 3 from J, leaving 11 bases between them. In germline, CDR1 is KGHSH, CDR2 LQKENI. The CDR3 protein is CASSPPRDPHYGYTF. Here the CDR3 DNA reads TGTGCCAGCTCACCACCGCGGGACCCACACTATGGCTACACCTTC.

CDR3 sequence reads: CASSQGGSTDTQYF. The DNA of the CDR3 is TGTGCCAGCAGCCAAGGGGGAAGCACAGATACGCAGTATTTT. The chain is built from TRBV11-3 and TRBJ2-3; weak D call: TRBD1 (6 bases). Trimming cost V 5 bases and J 0 bases, with 9 bases left between them. The CDR3 totals 14 residues. The germline CDR1 and CDR2 sequences are SGHNT and YENEEA.

This clone showed up just a few times. This chain links TRBV27 with TRBJ1-6; 9 bases agree with TRBD1. The CDR3 runs to 14 residues. In germline, CDR1 is MNHEY, CDR2 SMNVEV (reference sequence). Unmatched junction bases numbered 2, after V lost 4 bases and J lost 7 bases. CDR3 in amino acids: CASSWDRDNSPLHF. CDR3 DNA sequence: TGTGCCAGCAGTTGGGACAGGGACAATTCACCCCTCCACTTT.

The gene calls are TRBV28 and TRBJ1-2, with D possibly being TRBD1 (5 bases). From germline, CDR1 is MDHEN and CDR2 SYDVKM. V was shortened by 5 bases and J by 5 bases, with 12 bases between the two germline ends. The CDR3 has 13 amino acids. The DNA for the CDR3 is TGTGCCAGCAGTCTCTCGACAGCATATGGCTACACCTTC. It translates to CASSLSTAYGYTF.

The gene calls are TRBV2 and TRBJ1-1, with 10 bases fitting TRBD1. The trim removed 2 bases at V and 4 bases at J, leaving 4 bases unmatched. The CDR3 runs to 15 residues. Germline V gene lookup returns CDR1 SNHLY and CDR2 FYNNEI. Here the CDR3 DNA reads TGTGCCAGCAGTGAACCCGACAGGGGGCCCACTGAAGCTTTCTTT. It translates to CASSEPDRGPTEAFF.

Here the CDR3 reads CASIRRGQFNQPQHF. CDR3 coding DNA: TGTGCCAGCATTCGGCGCGGACAGTTCAATCAGCCCCAGCATTTT. This rearrangement joins TRBV28 to TRBJ1-5; D possibly corresponds to TRBD1 (6 bases). CDR3 length equals 15 residues. The germline CDR1 and CDR2 sequences are MDHEN and SYDVKM. The V gene lost 7 bases and the J gene lost 3 bases, with 16 bases spanning the gap. Using reference TRBV28 and TRBJ1-5 for the parts outside the CDR3, the full variable domain is DVKVTQSSRYLVKRTGEKVFLECVQDMDHENMFWYRQDPGLGLRLIYFSYDVKMKEKGDIPEGYSVSREKKERFSLILESASTNQTSMYLCASIRRGQFNQPQHFGDGTRLSIL.

The rearrangement joins TRBV15 to TRBJ1-1; weak D call: TRBD1 (5 bases). Germline CDR1 and CDR2: LNHNV and YYDKDF (reference sequence). Trimming cost V 5 bases and J 3 bases, with 16 bases left between them. CDR3 length: 15 amino acids. For the CDR3, the DNA is TGTGCCACCAGCTCCAGCTGGGGGGTTGACACTGAAGCTTTCTTT. Residues: CATSSSWGVDTEAFF.

This chain uses TRBV27 with TRBJ2-1; 13 bases agree with TRBD2. The CDR3 covers 16 residues. Germline V gene sequence: CDR1 MNHEY, CDR2 SMNVEV (reference sequence). The V segment lost 5 bases and the J segment 5 bases; nucleotides outside the gene matches: 6. The CDR3 spells CASSRFGLAGDNEQFF. Written as DNA, the CDR3 is TGTGCCAGCAGTCGCTTTGGACTAGCGGGGGACAATGAGCAGTTCTTC.

CDR3 sequence: CASSPPGLQETQYF. CDR3 bases: TGCGCCAGCAGCCCGCCGGGACTACAAGAGACCCAGTACTTC. The rearrangement links TRBV5-1 to TRBJ2-5, with 7 bases lining up with TRBD2. This CDR3 is built from 14 residues. V was pared by 4 bases and J by 2 bases, with 5 bases of the junction left unmatched. The V gene's germline CDR1 is SGHRS and CDR2 YFSETQ.

The V call is TRBV23-1, the J call TRBJ2-1; TRBD2 aligns across 7 bases. TRBV23-1 is marked as an open reading frame, function uncertain. V gave up 0 bases and J gave up 3 bases; unmatched junction bases: 5. The CDR3 totals 16 residues. CDR3 loop: CASSQSTSFLYNEQFF. CDR3 in DNA: TGCGCCAGCAGTCAATCGACTAGCTTTCTCTACAATGAGCAGTTCTTC.

This chain joins TRBV6-1 and TRBJ2-5; TRBD1 aligns across 10 bases. CDR1 and CDR2 from the germline V gene are MNHNS and SASEGT. J was trimmed by 2 bases and V by 6 bases; bases with no gene match: 6. The CDR3 contains 15 residues. This chain's CDR3 is CASRADRGLQETQYF. DNA of the CDR3: TGTGCCAGCAGAGCTGACAGGGGGCTTCAAGAGACCCAGTACTTC.

This rearrangement joins TRBV4-1 to TRBJ2-3; D might be TRBD2 (6 bases). Trimming stripped 1 base from V and 2 bases from J, with 10 bases between. This CDR3 contains 15 residues. Germline assignment: CDR1 MGHRA and CDR2 YSYEKL. The CDR3 bases are TGCGCCAGCAGCCAAGGGGAGCGGGCCACAGATACGCAGTATTTT. It yields the protein CASSQGERATDTQYF.

This clone was observed once. The V gene is TRBV10-3, the J gene TRBJ2-7; TRBD1 agrees at 7 bases. Losses at the gene ends were 4 bases for V and 5 bases for J; bases not matched to a gene: 11. The germline V gene encodes CDR1 ENHRY and CDR2 SYGVKD. The CDR3 sequence is 15 residues long. CDR3 DNA: TGTGCCATCAGTGTCTCACAGGGGCGCGGAGACGAGCAGTACTTC. It encodes CAISVSQGRGDEQYF.

The chain joins TRBV4-2 to TRBJ2-5; TRBD1 matches 9 bases. Judging by the DNA end, TRBJ2-7 fits better; the J call may be wrong. Germline V CDR1 and CDR2: LGHNA, YNFKEQ. The CDR3 length is 17 residues. CDR3 nucleotide sequence: TGTGCCAGCAGCCATGCCTCCGGGACAGGGTTAACCTACGAGCAGTACTTC. It specifies CASSHASGTGLTYEQYF.

This clone turned up a few times. The gene calls are TRBV5-1 and TRBJ2-7, with D unresolved. Trimming removed 0 bases from V and 4 bases from J, with 11 bases in between. Germline V CDR1 and CDR2: SGHRS, YFSETQ. The CDR3 loop spans 14 amino acids. The CDR3 reads CASSLESNLYEQYF. The CDR3, as DNA: TGCGCCAGCAGCTTGGAAAGCAATTTGTACGAGCAGTACTTC.

The V gene is TRBV4-2, the J gene TRBJ2-1, with a weak D call TRBD1 (5 bases). With 4 bases removed from V and 6 bases from J, the gap between germline ends came to 13 bases. The CDR3 loop spans 14 amino acids. CDR1 is LGHNA, CDR2 YNFKEQ, per germline. The CDR3 coding sequence is TGTGCCAGCAGCCGCGAAGGACATATCAATGAGCAGTTCTTC. It translates to CASSREGHINEQFF.